Below are 10 T cell receptor beta chains sequenced from a single sample in a study of shared clonotypes between healthy human individuals. Profiling relied on immunoSEQ multiplex PCR, and the TCRdb table lists in-frame clones only, not all of them. The data hold about 490,000 clones, with about 80% observed a single time. What was sequenced was PBMCs. These receptors were obtained from a woman aged 40 to 50 in good health. Some clones in this sample may be carry-over from other donors' samples.

The rearrangement uses TRBV7-9 and TRBJ1-4, with D uncertain. Trimming cost V 1 base and J 7 bases, with 10 bases left between them. CDR1 is SEHNR, CDR2 FQNEAQ, per germline (reference sequence). CDR3 length: 14 residues. The DNA for the CDR3 is TGTGCCAGCAGCTTAGATAGATGGGCTGAAAAACTGTTTTTT. It codes for CASSLDRWAEKLFF.

The chain combines TRBV9 with TRBJ2-3; D not certain. The CDR3 runs 16 residues. V lost 4 bases, J lost 2 bases, and 17 bases lay in between. CDR1 SGDLS and CDR2 YYNGEE come from the germline V gene. CDR3 protein: CASSPRLALYTDTQYF. Here the CDR3 DNA reads TGTGCCAGCAGCCCGAGACTCGCACTTTACACAGATACGCAGTATTTT.

The table lists this clone with a few counts. The V call is TRBV28, the J call TRBJ1-2, with 8 bases matching TRBD1. V gave up 2 bases and J gave up 3 bases; unmatched junction bases: 14. This CDR3 has 18 residues. Germline lookup yields CDR1 MDHEN and CDR2 SYDVKM. CDR3 nucleotide sequence: TGTGCCAGCAGTTTAAGCTTTGGGCAGGGGGCTTGGGACTATGGCTACACCTTC. This translates into CASSLSFGQGAWDYGYTF.

The chain employs TRBV19 and TRBJ2-4; 7 bases match TRBD2. Germline loops: CDR1 LNHDA, CDR2 SQIVND (reference sequence). After removal of 8 bases from V and 5 bases from J, the junction contained 9 bases not matched to a gene. There are 14 residues in the CDR3. CDR3 sequence: CASSLPGLQNIQYF. CDR3 bases: TGTGCCAGTTCGCTACCGGGACTACAAAACATTCAGTACTTC.

On this clone itself: This sample also contains other DNA sequences that code for the same CDR3. The chain uses TRBV7-3 and TRBJ2-1, with no clear D. The V end lost 1 base, the J end lost 5 bases, and 6 bases lay between the germline ends. Germline lookup yields CDR1 SGHTA and CDR2 FQGTGA. The CDR3 covers 13 residues. CDR3 nucleotides: TGTGCCAGCAGCTTAAATAGAAACAATGAGCAGTTCTTC. It translates to CASSLNRNNEQFF. The full variable domain, with the rest looked up from reference TRBV7-3 and TRBJ2-1, is GAGVSQTPSNKVTEKGKYVELRCDPISGHTALYWYRQSLGQGPEFLIYFQGTGAADDSGLPNDRFFAVRPEGSVSTLKIQRTERGDSAVYLCASSLNRNNEQFFGPGTRLTVL.

The gene calls are TRBV5-5 and TRBJ2-1; D is uncertain. The germline gives CDR1 SGHKS, CDR2 YYEKEE (reference sequence). CDR3 size: 17 residues. The ends were cut back, 5 bases at V and 3 bases at J, with 21 bases in the middle. CDR3 in amino acids: CASRAGPYLVVYNEQFF. In nucleotides, the CDR3 is TGTGCCAGCAGGGCCGGGCCTTACCTAGTGGTCTACAATGAGCAGTTCTTC.

V is TRBV30 and J is TRBJ2-7; 11 nucleotides agree with TRBD1. With 2 bases clipped from V and 6 bases from J, the junction kept 6 bases outside the gene matches. Germline V gene sequence: CDR1 GTSNPN, CDR2 SVGIG (reference sequence). The CDR3 spans 14 residues. The CDR3 DNA reads as TGTGCCTGGAGTCCCGGGACAGGGGGACCCGAGCAGTACTTC. Translation gives CAWSPGTGGPEQYF.

The chain is built from TRBV27 and TRBJ2-7; D is perhaps TRBD1 or TRBD2 (5 bases each). V was cut by 5 bases and J by 0 bases, with 20 bases left in between. The CDR3 spans 17 residues. Germline V gene sequence: CDR1 MNHEY, CDR2 SMNVEV (reference sequence). The CDR3 loop is CASSTSTGTKSSYEQYF. The DNA for the CDR3 is TGTGCCAGCAGTACGTCAACCGGGACCAAAAGCTCCTACGAGCAGTACTTC.

CDR3 protein: CASMREVGTEAFF. The CDR3 DNA reads as TGTGCCAGCATGAGGGAAGTGGGCACTGAAGCTTTCTTT. V and J are TRBV6-1 and TRBJ1-1; D gene uncertain. The CDR3 has 13 residues. Between the trimmed V and J ends, which lost 7 bases and 4 bases, there was a span of 13 bases. CDR1 is MNHNS and CDR2 is SASEGT in the germline V gene.

The J gene is TRBJ1-1, the V gene TRBV9; 9 nucleotides line up with TRBD1. Losses at the gene ends were 3 bases for V and 5 bases for J; bases not matched to a gene: 11. Germline V gives CDR1 SGDLS, CDR2 YYNGEE. The CDR3 contains 16 residues. The CDR3 is CASSAQAQGASTEAFF. For the CDR3, the DNA is TGTGCCAGCAGCGCTCAGGCACAGGGGGCAAGTACTGAAGCTTTCTTT.